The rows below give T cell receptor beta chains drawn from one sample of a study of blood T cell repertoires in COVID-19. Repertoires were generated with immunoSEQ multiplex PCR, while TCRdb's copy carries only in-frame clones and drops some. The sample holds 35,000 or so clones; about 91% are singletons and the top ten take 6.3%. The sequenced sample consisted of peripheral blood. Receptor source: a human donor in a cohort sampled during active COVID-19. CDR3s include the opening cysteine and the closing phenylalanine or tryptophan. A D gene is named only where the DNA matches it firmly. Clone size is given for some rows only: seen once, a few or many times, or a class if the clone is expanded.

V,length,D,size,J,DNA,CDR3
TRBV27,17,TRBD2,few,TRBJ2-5,TGTGCCAGCAGTGGGGGCGGGACTAGCGGATTACAAGAGACCCAGTACTTC,CASSGGGTSGLQETQYF
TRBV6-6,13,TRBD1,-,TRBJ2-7,TGTGCGACCGGGACAGGGGGCTCCTACGAGCAGTACTTC,CATGTGGSYEQYF
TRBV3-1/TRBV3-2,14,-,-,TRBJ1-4,TGTGCCAGCAGCCATCTGGAGGTCGGAGGAAAACTGTTTTTT,CASSHLEVGGKLFF
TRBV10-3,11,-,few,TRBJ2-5,TGTGCCACTGGGGCCCAAGAGACCCAGTACTTC,CATGAQETQYF
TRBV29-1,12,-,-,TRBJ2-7,TGCAGCGTTAGTGAGGGAAACTACGAGCAGTACTTC,CSVSEGNYEQYF
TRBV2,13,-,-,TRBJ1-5,TGTGCCAGCAGGGACATAAAAAATCAGCCCCAGCATTTT,CASRDIKNQPQHF
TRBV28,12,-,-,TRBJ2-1,TGTGCCAGCAGGCGTGATCTTGGTGAGTCGTTCTTC,CASRRDLGESFF
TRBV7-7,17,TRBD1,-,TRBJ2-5,TGTGCCAGCAGCCAAGCTCAGACAGGGGGTGGTTTGGAGACCCAGTACTTC,CASSQAQTGGGLETQYF
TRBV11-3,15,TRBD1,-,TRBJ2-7,TGTGCCAGCAGCCCCGGACAGGGCCCAGCCTACGAGCAGTACTTC,CASSPGQGPAYEQYF
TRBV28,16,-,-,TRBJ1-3,TGTGCCAGCAGACCTGTGACAGGTCCCTCTGGAAACACCATATATTTT,CASRPVTGPSGNTIYF
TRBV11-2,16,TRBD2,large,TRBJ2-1,TGTGCCAGCAGCTTAGCTGGCGGGGGGGCCGGGGATGAGCAGTTCTTC,CASSLAGGGAGDEQFF
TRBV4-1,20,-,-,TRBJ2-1,TGCGCCAGCAGCCGTACTCCGGGACAGAAGGGCGGGAGGCCACTTAATGAGCAGTTCTTC,CASSRTPGQKGGRPLNEQFF
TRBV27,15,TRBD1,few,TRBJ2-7,TGTGCCAGCAGTTCCGGGACAGGGGTGGCCTACGAGCAGTACTTC,CASSSGTGVAYEQYF
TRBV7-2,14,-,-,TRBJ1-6,TGTGCCAGCAGCTTACGGGATTATAATTCACCCCTCCACTTT,CASSLRDYNSPLHF
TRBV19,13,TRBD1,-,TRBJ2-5,TGTGCCAGTAGCGGGGACAGGCAAGAGACCCAGTACTTC,CASSGDRQETQYF
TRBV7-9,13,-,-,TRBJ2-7,TGTGCCAGCAGCTCGACTGCCCCCTACGAGCAGTACTTC,CASSSTAPYEQYF
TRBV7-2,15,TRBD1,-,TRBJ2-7,TGTGCCAGCAGCTTGAGGACAGGGGGGCTCTACGAGCAGTACTTC,CASSLRTGGLYEQYF
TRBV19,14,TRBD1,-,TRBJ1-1,TGTGCCAGTAGTAATCGACAGGGAGGCACTGAAGCTTTCTTT,CASSNRQGGTEAFF
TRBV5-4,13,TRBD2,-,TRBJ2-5,TGTGCCAGCAGGGGGGGGATCCAAGAGACCCAGTACTTC,CASRGGIQETQYF
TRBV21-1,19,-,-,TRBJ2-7,-,CASSKRGVGKGAVLREQYF
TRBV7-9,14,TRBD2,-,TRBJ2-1,TGTGCCAGCAGCCGACTAGCGGGGTACAATGAGCAGTTCTTC,CASSRLAGYNEQFF